The 27 T cell receptor beta chains reported below all come from one sample, sequenced in a study of CD8 T cells in ankylosing spondylitis. One entry per CDR3 protein, called by TCRdb with MiXCR from the 5' RACE reads. The top ten clones hold around 4.5% of a sample with 150,000 to 200,000 distinct CDR3 sequences, 15% to 20% of them seen once. Sequencing input: blood, either unsorted or a sorted T cell fraction (not recorded which). The receptors were gathered from a male donor aged 5-29 years with ankylosing spondylitis or in good health (not recorded which).

In its sample, this clonotype was seen many times. The chain links TRBV29-1 to TRBJ2-7; 7 nucleotides line up with TRBD1. The germline V gene encodes CDR1 SQVTM and CDR2 ANQGSEA. The CDR3 length is 12 residues. With 6 bases clipped from V and 3 bases from J, the junction kept 5 bases outside the gene matches. CDR3 DNA: TGCAGCGTCAGGACAGGCAGCTACGAGCAGTACTTC. Translation: CSVRTGSYEQYF.

This clonotype occurred many times. The rearrangement uses TRBV6-6 and TRBJ2-1, with TRBD2 matching 9 bases. The CDR3 runs 16 residues. Germline V gives CDR1 MNHNY, CDR2 SVGAGI (reference sequence). Trimming took 4 bases from V and 6 from J; bases not matched to a gene: 10. Here the CDR3 reads CASSSSVSGGFNEQFF. The DNA for the CDR3 is TGTGCCAGCAGTTCATCGGTGAGCGGGGGGTTCAATGAGCAGTTCTTC.

This clonotype appeared many times. This chain connects TRBV4-1 to TRBJ1-1; 9 nucleotides align to TRBD1. The V and J ends lost 1 base and 1 base, in that order; junction bases with no gene match: 10. CDR1 is MGHRA, CDR2 YSYEKL, per germline. The CDR3 loop spans 18 amino acids. DNA of the CDR3: TGCGCCAGCAGCCAAGTGGCGGGACAGGGAAAACGGAACACTGAAGCTTTCTTT. This sequence encodes CASSQVAGQGKRNTEAFF.

This clonotype was seen repeatedly, ten times or more. V and J are TRBV30 and TRBJ2-1; D unclear. The CDR3 has 13 amino acids. The germline CDR1 and CDR2 sequences are GTSNPN and SVGIG (reference sequence). Trimming shortened V by 6 bases and J by 2 bases, and 11 bases separated the two germline ends. CDR3 amino acids: CACNVEAYNEQFF. For the CDR3, the DNA is TGTGCCTGTAACGTAGAGGCCTACAATGAGCAGTTCTTC.

The V and J genes are TRBV3-1 and TRBJ1-2; D is ambiguous. This CDR3 contains 14 residues. Looked up from germline, CDR1 is LGHDT and CDR2 is YNNKEL (reference sequence). Trimming pared 2 bases from V and 7 bases from J, leaving 14 bases between. The CDR3 is CASSQKAASSGYTF. DNA of the CDR3: TGTGCCAGCAGCCAAAAGGCCGCTTCGAGTGGCTACACCTTC. Complete variable domain (other parts from reference TRBV3-1 and TRBJ1-2): DTAVSQTPKYLVTQMGNDKSIKCEQNLGHDTMYWYKQDSKKFLKIMFSYNNKELIINETVPNRFSPKSPDKAHLNLHINSLELGDSAVYFCASSQKAASSGYTFGSGTRLTVV.

This clonotype has only a few counts. CDR3 protein: CASSSALATGTEAFF. Written as DNA, the CDR3 is TGTGCCAGCAGCTCCGCTCTGGCGACAGGGACTGAAGCTTTCTTT. This chain connects TRBV7-8 to TRBJ1-1, with TRBD1 matching 7 bases. V was pared by 4 bases and J by 5 bases, with 10 bases of the junction left unmatched. The V gene's germline CDR1 is SGHVS and CDR2 FQNEAQ. This CDR3 comprises 15 residues.

This clonotype has ten or more counts. The gene calls are TRBV6-5 and TRBJ1-6; 9 positions match TRBD1. Germline loops: CDR1 MNHEY, CDR2 SVGAGI. V trimming: 5 bases; J trimming: 7 bases; junction bases outside the gene matches: 6. This CDR3 has 15 amino acids. In DNA, the CDR3 is TGTGCCAGCAGTCCCGGGACAGGGCGAAATTCACCCCTCCACTTT. It yields the protein CASSPGTGRNSPLHF.

In this sample, this clonotype turned up many times. J is TRBJ1-5 and V is TRBV7-9, with TRBD1 matching over 10 bases. The germline gives CDR1 SEHNR, CDR2 FQNEAQ (reference sequence). This CDR3 spans 16 amino acids. Germline trimming cut 6 bases from V and 5 bases from J; bases unmatched to any gene: 10. The CDR3 region is CASSQWGTGEYQPQHF. CDR3 DNA: TGTGCCAGCAGTCAGTGGGGGACAGGGGAATATCAGCCCCAGCATTTT.

This chain connects TRBV20-1 to TRBJ2-1; 10 nucleotides match TRBD1. Germline CDR1 DFQATT, CDR2 SNEGSKA (reference sequence). The CDR3 has 13 residues. Germline trimming cut 5 bases from V and 7 bases from J; bases unmatched to any gene: 5. CDR3 bases: TGCAGTGCTCCAGGACAGGGGGAGAATGAGCAGTTCTTC. Translation gives CSAPGQGENEQFF.

This clonotype occurred many times. This chain joins TRBV12-3 or TRBV12-4 and TRBJ2-1; possibly TRBD1 for D (6 bases). V lost 7 bases and J 4 bases, leaving 20 bases between the germline ends. The CDR3 spans 16 residues. CDR3 sequence: CASTLGSGHLYNEQFF. The CDR3 DNA reads as TGTGCCAGCACCCTAGGATCGGGACACCTATACAATGAGCAGTTCTTC.

The chain uses TRBV20-1 and TRBJ2-1; TRBD2 aligns across 9 bases. Trimming took 5 bases from V and 9 from J; bases not matched to a gene: 11. The CDR3 is 14 residues long. The germline gives CDR1 DFQATT, CDR2 SNEGSKA (reference sequence). CDR3 sequence reads: CSAFLAGHGGEQFF. CDR3 DNA: TGCAGTGCTTTTCTAGCGGGACATGGGGGTGAGCAGTTCTTC.

This clonotype has more than one count but fewer than ten. The gene calls are TRBV5-8 and TRBJ2-1; D perhaps matches TRBD2 (6 bases). The CDR3 contains 14 residues. Germline V gene sequence: CDR1 SGHTS, CDR2 YDEGEE. Trimming cost V 4 bases and J 5 bases, with 13 bases left between them. The chain's CDR3 is CASSLHRRDNEQFF. As DNA, the CDR3 is TGTGCCAGCAGCCTCCATAGGAGGGACAATGAGCAGTTCTTC.

The sample holds many counts of this clonotype. J is TRBJ1-1 and V is TRBV11-3; D remains ambiguous. The CDR3 consists of 13 residues. Germline V gene sequence: CDR1 SGHNT, CDR2 YENEEA. Trimming removed 5 bases at V and 3 bases at J, with 10 bases between. The CDR3 sequence: CASSLGLDTEAFF. The DNA for the CDR3 is TGTGCCAGCAGCCTTGGACTCGACACTGAAGCTTTCTTT.

This clonotype was found many times. The rearrangement joins TRBV4-2 to TRBJ2-1, with 11 nucleotides matching TRBD2. CDR3 length equals 20 residues. The J segment lost 4 bases and the V segment lost 1 base, leaving 15 bases of the junction unmatched. The germline V gene encodes CDR1 LGHNA and CDR2 YNFKEQ. CDR3: CASSQGGPLELAGGYNEQFF. For the CDR3, the DNA is TGTGCCAGCAGCCAAGGAGGGCCGTTAGAGCTAGCGGGAGGATACAATGAGCAGTTCTTC.

This clonotype was recorded many times. V is TRBV12-3 or TRBV12-4 and J is TRBJ2-3; D is perhaps TRBD1 or TRBD2 (5 bases each). The V end was cut by 2 bases, the J end by 1 base, with 19 bases between. This CDR3 is built from 18 residues. CDR3 DNA: TGTGCCAGCAGTTTAAGCGCCGGGACCCCCGGGGGCACAGATACGCAGTATTTT. Protein product: CASSLSAGTPGGTDTQYF.

This clonotype was counted many times. The V and J genes are TRBV28 and TRBJ1-5; 7 nucleotides agree with TRBD1. Germline loops: CDR1 MDHEN, CDR2 SYDVKM. This CDR3 is built from 14 residues. V was clipped by 6 bases and J by 4 bases; unmatched bases: 6. CDR3 in DNA: TGTGCCAGCAGCCAGGGGGGGGATAATCAGCCCCAGCATTTT. As protein: CASSQGGDNQPQHF. The full variable domain, completed using reference TRBV28 and TRBJ1-5, is DVKVTQSSRYLVKRTGEKVFLECVQDMDHENMFWYRQDPGLGLRLIYFSYDVKMKEKGDIPEGYSVSREKKERFSLILESASTNQTSMYLCASSQGGDNQPQHFGDGTRLSIL.

This clonotype was recorded at least ten times. The chain has TRBV7-9 and TRBJ2-6, with 9 bases matching TRBD1. Trimming at V came to 8 bases and at J to 3 bases, leaving 11 bases not matched to a gene. The germline CDR1 and CDR2 sequences are SEHNR and FQNEAQ (reference sequence). This CDR3 region has 17 residues. The CDR3 protein is CASPITGGPFGANVLTF. The CDR3 DNA follows: TGTGCCAGCCCGATTACAGGGGGCCCCTTTGGGGCCAACGTCCTGACTTTC.

This clonotype was seen at least ten times. J is TRBJ2-2 and V is TRBV11-2; TRBD1 agrees at 10 bases. The CDR3 runs 15 residues. V lost 6 bases and J lost 4; bases outside the gene matches: 5. Germline V gene lookup returns CDR1 SGHAT and CDR2 FQNNGV. CDR3 region: CASSSGTGVTGELFF. The CDR3 DNA reads as TGTGCCAGCAGTTCCGGGACAGGGGTCACCGGGGAGCTGTTTTTT.

V and J are TRBV4-1 and TRBJ1-2, with D possibly being TRBD1 (6 bases). The CDR3 sequence is 15 residues long. Trimming removed 4 bases at V and 3 bases at J, with 15 bases between. CDR1 is MGHRA and CDR2 is YSYEKL in the germline V gene. For the CDR3, the DNA is TGCGCCAGCAGCCCGCTATACAGGGTGGACTATGGCTACACCTTC. This codes for CASSPLYRVDYGYTF.

This clonotype was seen only a few times. CDR3: CSVEGEEDTSYEQYF. In DNA, the CDR3 is TGCAGCGTTGAAGGGGAGGAGGACACCTCCTACGAGCAGTACTTC. The chain couples TRBV29-1 to TRBJ2-7, with D perhaps matching TRBD2 (6 bases). Looked up from germline, CDR1 is SQVTM and CDR2 is ANQGSEA. The CDR3 runs 15 residues. Deletions cut 1 base from V and 0 bases from J, with 13 bases between.

Many counts were recorded for this clonotype. A junction boundary mismatches the germline segment, possibly from a read error. The chain is built from TRBV2 and TRBJ2-1; D possibly corresponds to TRBD1 (6 bases). The CDR3 runs 13 residues. Germline-derived CDR1 and CDR2 are SNHLY and FYNNEI. As DNA, the CDR3 is TGTGCCAGCAGCGACACAGGGATTAGAGTCCGGCTCTTC. As protein: CASSDTGIRVRLF.

This clonotype has ten or more counts. This chain connects TRBV27 to TRBJ1-2, with D tentatively TRBD1 (5 bases). The V end lost 7 bases, the J end lost 8 bases, and 20 bases lay between the germline ends. The CDR3 is 14 amino acids. In germline, CDR1 is MNHEY, CDR2 SMNVEV (reference sequence). The CDR3 here is CASTPTAGSYGYTF. The CDR3 DNA reads TGTGCCAGCACCCCTACGGCAGGGTCTTACGGCTACACCTTC.

This clonotype showed up just a few times. The chain links TRBV3-1 to TRBJ2-5; D remains ambiguous. Germline V gene lookup returns CDR1 LGHDT and CDR2 YNNKEL (reference sequence). The CDR3 sequence is 11 residues long. The V gene lost 7 bases and the J gene lost 2 bases, with 5 bases spanning the gap. In DNA form, the CDR3 reads TGTGCCAGCACGCTACAAGAGACCCAGTACTTC. It translates to CASTLQETQYF.

This clonotype occurred many times. CDR3 sequence reads: CASSQDRATTNEKLFF. The CDR3 coding sequence is TGTGCCAGCAGCCAGGACAGGGCGACAACTAATGAAAAACTGTTTTTT. The genes are TRBV3-1 and TRBJ1-4; 8 bases are a match to TRBD1. The J segment lost 0 bases and the V segment lost 3 bases, leaving 3 bases of the junction unmatched. Germline CDR1 LGHDT, CDR2 YNNKEL (reference sequence). There are 16 residues in the CDR3.

This clonotype was counted ten times or more. The rearrangement uses TRBV5-1 and TRBJ2-1, with 9 bases aligning to TRBD1. Germline V lookup: CDR1 SGHRS, CDR2 YFSETQ. The CDR3 length is 16 residues. V lost 4 bases and J lost 8; bases outside the gene matches: 13. The CDR3 loop reads CASSLAGQGIPDEQFF. CDR3 DNA: TGCGCCAGCAGCCTGGCGGGACAGGGTATCCCCGATGAGCAGTTCTTC.

The chain recombines TRBV2 with TRBJ2-6, with D tentatively TRBD2 (6 bases). The CDR3 runs 16 residues. Germline loops: CDR1 SNHLY, CDR2 FYNNEI. V was clipped by 5 bases and J by 4 bases, with 15 bases between them. CDR3 in amino acids: CASSPRSGPGANVLTF. The DNA of the CDR3 is TGTGCCAGCAGTCCCAGAAGCGGGCCCGGGGCCAACGTCCTGACTTTC.

Many counts were recorded for this clonotype. V and J are TRBV5-1 and TRBJ2-3; no clear D gene. Trimming took off 2 bases at V and 6 bases at J, with 13 bases between the two ends. This CDR3 is built from 14 residues. The germline V gene has CDR1 SGHRS and CDR2 YFSETQ. In DNA form, the CDR3 reads TGCGCCAGCAGCTTAGACCCAAGTATGGATACGCAGTATTTT. Protein product: CASSLDPSMDTQYF.